The sequence of this T cell receptor (beta chain) was determined in a study of T cell responses to AZD1222 COVID-19 vaccine. Study overall: Second-dose intervals near 4 or 12 weeks were combined. The study's findings and limits: The study identified only five or six AZD1222 recipients as seropositive at baseline.

As to this clone: Its antigen is still unknown.

This CDR3 is built from 15 residues. Trimming stripped 0 bases from V and 0 bases from J, with 8 bases between. The germline V gene encodes CDR1 SGHTA and CDR2 FQGNSA. Measured with immunoSEQ multiplex PCR; TCRdb has only the in-frame clones, and not every one. In the table there are over 95,000 clones, approximately 87% of which are singletons. The receptor was isolated from an adult in good health. The chain links TRBV7-2 to TRBJ1-1; possible D gene TRBD1, 5 bases. Sequenced material: peripheral blood, taken on day 0 of AZD1222 vaccination. CDR3 region: CASSLALGLNTEAFF. DNA of the CDR3: TGTGCCAGCAGCTTAGCGCTGGGACTGAACACTGAAGCTTTCTTT.